This entry lists 31 T cell receptor beta chains sequenced from one sample in a study of identical twins. TCRdb reanalysed the 5' RACE reads using MiXCR and keeps one entry per CDR3 protein. The table shows roughly 690,000 distinct CDR3 sequences, with 6% to 6.5% occurring only once. The material sequenced was naive T cells sorted from blood. These receptors were taken from a man aged 18 to 29 in good health.

This clonotype was recorded at least ten times. The chain carries TRBV28 and TRBJ2-7; TRBD2 matches at 12 bases. Trimming removed 5 bases from V and 5 bases from J; junction bases left unmatched: 22. From germline, CDR1 is MDHEN and CDR2 SYDVKM. CDR3 length equals 20 residues. This chain's CDR3 is CASSRALIRTSGIFTHEQYF. CDR3 in DNA: TGTGCCAGCAGTCGTGCGCTGATTAGGACTAGCGGGATCTTTACCCACGAGCAGTACTTC.

The rearrangement uses TRBV27 and TRBJ2-2; 10 positions match TRBD1. CDR1 MNHEY and CDR2 SMNVEV come from the germline V gene (reference sequence). The CDR3 has 16 residues. The junction had 13 bases not matched to a gene; V was cut back by 9 bases and J by 6 bases. CDR3 loop: CARNAPGQGCPGELFF. The CDR3 DNA reads TGTGCCAGGAATGCTCCGGGACAGGGGTGCCCCGGGGAGCTGTTTTTT.

V and J are TRBV6-5 and TRBJ2-7; 11 bases agree with TRBD2. The CDR3 has 18 amino acids. V was clipped by 0 bases and J by 2 bases; unmatched bases: 9. Germline V CDR1 and CDR2: MNHEY, SVGAGI. The CDR3 protein is CASSYSILASGRTYEQYF. The CDR3 DNA sequence: TGTGCCAGCAGTTACTCGATACTAGCTAGCGGGAGGACCTACGAGCAGTACTTC.

This clonotype appeared many times. The chain couples TRBV20-1 to TRBJ2-7; unclear D gene. This CDR3 is built from 17 residues. The germline V gene has CDR1 DFQATT and CDR2 SNEGSKA (reference sequence). With 0 bases removed from V and 3 bases from J, the gap between germline ends came to 21 bases. CDR3: CSARDVGRSYEYYEQYF. The CDR3 nucleotides are TGCAGTGCTAGAGATGTCGGACGCTCCTACGAATACTACGAGCAGTACTTC.

This clonotype was detected many times. The CDR3 spells CSAGPSGRSYEQYF. CDR3 DNA: TGCAGTGCGGGTCCGAGCGGGAGGTCCTACGAGCAGTACTTC. J is TRBJ2-7 and V is TRBV20-1; TRBD2 matches at 9 bases. This CDR3 spans 14 amino acids. Germline trimming cut 6 bases from V and 1 base from J; bases unmatched to any gene: 7. Germline lookup yields CDR1 DFQATT and CDR2 SNEGSKA (reference sequence).

Concerning this clonotype: The missing conserved phenylalanine or tryptophan at the end of this CDR3 makes a read error likely. The CDR3 DNA reads TGTGCCAGCAGCTTAGAGGGGACCGGGGAGCTGTTTATT. Protein: CASSLEGTGELFI. The chain has TRBV7-2 and TRBJ2-2; a possible D gene is TRBD1 (5 bases). Germline V gene lookup returns CDR1 SGHTA and CDR2 FQGNSA. This CDR3 is built from 13 residues. Deletions cut 1 base from V and 5 bases from J, with 5 bases between.

At least ten counts were recorded for this clonotype. The rearrangement links TRBV5-1 to TRBJ2-1, with a possible D match to TRBD2 (5 bases). Trimming cost V 1 base and J 0 bases, with 8 bases left between them. Germline CDR1 SGHRS, CDR2 YFSETQ. CDR3 length: 15 residues. The chain's CDR3 is CASSLRRSSYNEQFF. The DNA for the CDR3 is TGCGCCAGCAGCTTGAGGAGGAGCTCCTACAATGAGCAGTTCTTC.

This clonotype was seen at least ten times. The chain uses TRBV11-2 and TRBJ2-1; 14 bases fit TRBD2. Germline-derived CDR1 and CDR2 are SGHAT and FQNNGV. The J segment lost 8 bases and the V segment lost 5 bases, leaving 14 bases of the junction unmatched. This CDR3 spans 18 amino acids. The CDR3 DNA is TGTGCCAGCAGCCCCCCCCACCGACTAGCGGGAGGGATGGATGAGCAGTTCTTC. Its protein is CASSPPHRLAGGMDEQFF.

This clonotype was observed at least ten times. The gene calls are TRBV19 and TRBJ1-2; D ambiguous. CDR1 LNHDA and CDR2 SQIVND come from the germline V gene (reference sequence). The CDR3 spans 13 residues. V was clipped by 5 bases and J by 8 bases, with 15 bases between them. As DNA, the CDR3 is TGTGCCAGTAGTCGGACGATTATCGAAGGCTACACCTTC. Translating gives CASSRTIIEGYTF.

This clonotype was observed a few times. V and J are TRBV7-9 and TRBJ2-1; the match to TRBD2 covers 10 bases. The trim removed 5 bases at V and 3 bases at J, leaving 7 bases unmatched. This CDR3 is 16 amino acids long. Germline values: CDR1 SEHNR, CDR2 FQNEAQ (reference sequence). The CDR3 loop is CASSGAGLADYNEQFF. As DNA, the CDR3 is TGTGCCAGCAGCGGAGCTGGACTAGCGGACTACAATGAGCAGTTCTTC.

This clonotype turned up a few times. The genes are TRBV5-1 and TRBJ2-5; D is possibly TRBD1 or TRBD2 (6 bases each). The CDR3 totals 15 residues. From germline, CDR1 is SGHRS and CDR2 YFSETQ. V was clipped by 0 bases and J by 5 bases, with 14 bases between them. Here the CDR3 reads CASSLATGAQETQYF. In DNA form, the CDR3 reads TGCGCCAGCAGCTTGGCCACGGGGGCGCAGGAGACCCAGTACTTC.

This clonotype was seen only a few times. J is TRBJ2-7 and V is TRBV7-8, with D uncertain. Germline lookup yields CDR1 SGHVS and CDR2 FQNEAQ. Deletions cut 0 bases from V and 0 bases from J, with 9 bases between. The CDR3 runs 15 residues. CDR3 bases: TGTGCCAGCAGCTTAGCGGAGACTGTCTCCTACGAGCAGTACTTC. Translated, it gives CASSLAETVSYEQYF.

This clonotype was picked up many times. The chain employs TRBV12-3 or TRBV12-4 and TRBJ1-3; D gene ambiguous. The CDR3 extends over 13 amino acids. Trimming removed 2 bases at V and 2 bases at J, with 4 bases between. The CDR3: CASSLMAGNTIYF. As DNA, the CDR3 is TGTGCCAGCAGTTTAATGGCTGGAAACACCATATATTTT.

This clonotype appeared a few times. V is TRBV6-2 or TRBV6-3 and J is TRBJ1-1; TRBD1 agrees at 7 bases. CDR1 and CDR2 from the germline V gene are MNHEY and SVGEGT. J lost 0 bases, V lost 6 bases, and 10 bases had no gene match. The CDR3 consists of 16 residues. CDR3 loop: CASRSRQGIMNTEAFF. CDR3 in DNA: TGTGCCAGCAGGAGCCGACAGGGCATTATGAACACTGAAGCTTTCTTT.

This clonotype was found a few times. The chain recombines TRBV6-1 with TRBJ1-2, with no clear D. The V end lost 2 bases, the J end lost 1 base, and 11 bases lay between the germline ends. CDR1 is MNHNS and CDR2 is SASEGT in the germline V gene. This CDR3 is built from 15 residues. The CDR3 is CASSEPNSYNYGYTF. The CDR3 DNA is TGTGCCAGCAGTGAACCCAACTCGTATAACTATGGCTACACCTTC.

This clonotype was recorded many times. The genes are TRBV24-1 and TRBJ1-2; D remains unclear. The CDR3 is 15 residues long. Looked up from germline, CDR1 is KGHDR and CDR2 is SFDVKD. V lost 4 bases and J 1 base, leaving 12 bases between the germline ends. The CDR3 nucleotides are TGTGCCACCAGTGACTCCCTACAGAGTAACTATGGCTACACCTTC. Translating it yields CATSDSLQSNYGYTF.

This clonotype was seen many times. The V gene is TRBV3-1, the J gene TRBJ2-2; D uncertain. The V end lost 1 base, the J end lost 5 bases, and 8 bases lay between the germline ends. Germline assignment: CDR1 LGHDT and CDR2 YNNKEL (reference sequence). This CDR3 spans 14 amino acids. CDR3 loop: CASSQGLRTGELFF. In DNA, the CDR3 is TGTGCCAGCAGCCAAGGTTTGCGGACCGGGGAGCTGTTTTTT. The full variable domain, its missing parts supplied by reference TRBV3-1 and TRBJ2-2, is DTAVSQTPKYLVTQMGNDKSIKCEQNLGHDTMYWYKQDSKKFLKIMFSYNNKELIINETVPNRFSPKSPDKAHLNLHINSLELGDSAVYFCASSQGLRTGELFFGEGSRLTVL.

This clonotype was seen a few times. The chain is built from TRBV7-7 and TRBJ2-7, with 7 bases identical to TRBD1. V trimming: 6 bases; J trimming: 7 bases; junction bases outside the gene matches: 6. CDR1 SSHAT and CDR2 FNYEAQ come from the germline V gene (reference sequence). The CDR3 has 12 residues. CDR3 residues: CASRSTGREQYF. DNA of the CDR3: TGTGCCAGCAGGTCGACAGGGCGGGAGCAGTACTTC. The whole variable domain, filled in from reference TRBV7-7 and TRBJ2-7, reads GAGVSQSPRYKVTKRGQDVTLRCDPISSHATLYWYQQALGQGPEFLTYFNYEAQPDKSGLPSDRFSAERPEGSISTLTIQRTEQRDSAMYRCASRSTGREQYFGPGTRLTVT.

This clonotype was observed at least ten times. The J gene is TRBJ2-7, the V gene TRBV5-5; D not resolved. The ends were cut back, 2 bases at V and 3 bases at J, with 9 bases in the middle. Germline lookup yields CDR1 SGHKS and CDR2 YYEKEE (reference sequence). CDR3 length equals 13 residues. DNA for the CDR3: TGTGCCAGCAGCTTACAAAATTTCTACGAGCAGTACTTC. Its translation: CASSLQNFYEQYF.

In its sample, this clonotype was seen many times. J is TRBJ2-1 and V is TRBV12-3 or TRBV12-4; tentative D call: TRBD2 (6 bases). The CDR3 contains 14 residues. Trimming removed 6 bases at V and 1 base at J, with 10 bases between. The CDR3 DNA reads TGTGCCAGCAGCAATGGGGGGTCCTACAATGAGCAGTTCTTC. This encodes CASSNGGSYNEQFF.

This clonotype was seen ten or more times. The rearrangement uses TRBV5-1 and TRBJ2-1, with a weak D call TRBD2 (5 bases). This CDR3 has 15 residues. The V gene's germline CDR1 is SGHRS and CDR2 YFSETQ. Trimming cost V 4 bases and J 2 bases, with 13 bases left between them. The CDR3 region is CASSLQAETYNEQFF. The DNA of the CDR3 is TGCGCCAGCAGCCTGCAAGCGGAGACCTACAATGAGCAGTTCTTC.

This clonotype was seen repeatedly, ten times or more. The V gene is TRBV4-1, the J gene TRBJ2-7; D is perhaps TRBD2 (5 bases). The V end lost 3 bases, the J end lost 0 bases, and 12 bases lay between the germline ends. The length of the CDR3 is 15 residues. Germline loops: CDR1 MGHRA, CDR2 YSYEKL. CDR3 residues: CASSHLGLSSYEQYV. The CDR3 DNA reads as TGCGCCAGCAGCCATCTCGGACTGAGCTCCTACGAGCAGTACGTC.

This rearrangement joins TRBV11-2 to TRBJ1-6; D gene uncertain. The V end lost 3 bases, the J end lost 12 bases, and 12 bases lay between the germline ends. Germline V gene sequence: CDR1 SGHAT, CDR2 FQNNGV. The CDR3 length is 13 residues. This CDR3 is CASSFGSRGPLHF. DNA for the CDR3: TGTGCCAGCAGCTTTGGCTCCAGAGGACCCCTCCACTTT.

In this sample, this clonotype turned up many times. The chain joins TRBV28 to TRBJ2-2, with D possibly called TRBD1 or TRBD2 (5 bases each). Deletions cut 8 bases from V and 0 bases from J, with 10 bases between. The CDR3 has 14 amino acids. Germline lookup yields CDR1 MDHEN and CDR2 SYDVKM. As DNA, the CDR3 is TGTGCCAGCTTGAGGGGCTCGAACACCGGGGAGCTGTTTTTT. Translating it yields CASLRGSNTGELFF.

This clonotype was seen ten or more times. This chain links TRBV29-1 with TRBJ2-2; the D gene is possibly TRBD1 (6 bases). Germline CDR1 and CDR2: SQVTM and ANQGSEA. CDR3 length equals 15 residues. Trimming removed 1 base at V and 6 bases at J, with 15 bases between. The CDR3 sequence: CSVEGTTGLPGELFF. The DNA for the CDR3 is TGCAGCGTTGAAGGGACCACAGGGCTCCCCGGGGAGCTGTTTTTT.

This clonotype was recorded a few times. The rearrangement uses TRBV28 and TRBJ2-7; D call uncertain. V dropped 6 bases and J dropped 5 bases, with 5 bases sitting between them. This CDR3 is 10 amino acids long. CDR1 is MDHEN and CDR2 is SYDVKM in the germline V gene. CDR3: CASSYDEQYF. The CDR3 region has the DNA TGTGCCAGCAGCTATGACGAGCAGTACTTC.

This clonotype was observed many times. The chain recombines TRBV5-1 with TRBJ2-1, with 8 bases matching TRBD2. Germline trimming cut 7 bases from V and 2 bases from J; bases unmatched to any gene: 8. The CDR3 contains 15 residues. Germline values: CDR1 SGHRS, CDR2 YFSETQ. CDR3 in amino acids: CASAVAGSPYNEQFF. CDR3 sequence (DNA): TGCGCCAGCGCAGTAGCGGGGTCCCCCTACAATGAGCAGTTCTTC. The variable domain in full, completed from reference TRBV5-1 and TRBJ2-1, reads KAGVTQTPRYLIKTRGQQVTLSCSPISGHRSVSWYQQTPGQGLQFLFEYFSETQRNKGNFPGRFSGRQFSNSRSEMNVSTLELGDSALYLCASAVAGSPYNEQFFGPGTRLTVL.

This clonotype was detected many times. No DNA is shown, since the ends of the CDR3 on it are uncertain; the CDR3 is the one TCRdb lists. V gene TRBV20-1 combines with J gene TRBJ2-3; the listed D gene, TRBD1, was not tested against the DNA. Germline CDR1 DFQATT, CDR2 SNEGSKA (reference sequence). The CDR3 has 15 residues if both end residues are counted. CDR3 sequence reads: CSAVLERVQRGTQYF.

This clonotype turned up a few times. The chain has TRBV7-9 and TRBJ2-7; unclear D gene. Trimming removed 4 bases at V and 2 bases at J, with 12 bases between. Germline V gene sequence: CDR1 SEHNR, CDR2 FQNEAQ (reference sequence). The CDR3 contains 14 residues. The CDR3: CASSSPRRPYEQYV. For the CDR3, the DNA is TGTGCCAGCAGCTCACCCAGGCGTCCCTACGAGCAGTACGTC.

Ten or more counts support this clonotype. The chain couples TRBV5-1 to TRBJ1-5; no definite D call. The CDR3 is 14 residues long. In germline, CDR1 is SGHRS, CDR2 YFSETQ. The V gene lost 0 bases and the J gene lost 5 bases, with 9 bases spanning the gap. DNA of the CDR3: TGCGCCAGCAGCTTGGGTCCAGGCGATCAGCCCCAGCATTTT. Protein: CASSLGPGDQPQHF.

There are many counts of this clonotype. V and J are TRBV12-3 or TRBV12-4 and TRBJ2-1; the D gene is possibly TRBD2 (6 bases). The V and J ends lost 8 bases and 10 bases respectively, with 15 bases between them. The CDR3 covers 12 residues. The DNA for the CDR3 is TGTGCCAGCTGTCTGGGGGGAGGCGAGCAGTTCTTC. It codes for CASCLGGGEQFF.